This passage covers 24 T cell receptor beta chains from one sample sequenced in a study of graft-versus-host responses after intestinal transplantation (dated by TCRdb to about 2021). Library preparation employed the immunoSEQ multiplex PCR assay. TCRdb holds this immuneACCESS table with in-frame rearrangements only. Some clones are missing; in checked studies, unresolved V genes explain under half, and the rest has no known cause. The sample yields some 93,000 clones; 91% were counted once. 0.5% of the sample lies in the top ten. Their target antigens are unknown. Read against the paper, the sample's time point label means: cells obtained before transplantation from donor or recipient. The material sequenced was unstimulated CD8+ T cells sorted from spleen or lymph node cells, taken before intestinal transplant. The receptors here all came from a human donor who received an intestinal transplant.

The V call is TRBV9, the J call TRBJ2-1; D might be TRBD2 (5 bases). The ends were cut back, 0 bases at V and 8 bases at J, with 15 bases in the middle. The germline gives CDR1 SGDLS, CDR2 YYNGEE. This CDR3 comprises 15 residues. The CDR3 here is CASSVGETTGDEQFF. In nucleotides, the CDR3 is TGTGCCAGCAGCGTAGGAGAGACTACGGGCGATGAGCAGTTCTTC. The full variable domain, in which reference TRBV9 and TRBJ2-1 provide the parts outside the CDR3, is DSGVTQTPKHLITATGQRVTLRCSPRSGDLSVYWYQQSLDQGLQFLIQYYNGEERAKGNILERFSAQQFPDLHSELNLSSLELGDSALYFCASSVGETTGDEQFFGPGTRLTVL.

The chain uses TRBV7-9 and TRBJ2-5; weak D call: TRBD2 (5 bases). The CDR3 consists of 12 residues. Germline V gives CDR1 SEHNR, CDR2 FQNEAQ (reference sequence). Trimming removed 5 bases from V and 11 bases from J, with 15 bases in between. CDR3 bases: TGTGCCAGCAGCGAGGATCGGTGGGAGCAGTACTTC. Amino acid sequence: CASSEDRWEQYF.

This chain uses TRBV11-2 with TRBJ1-2; D is perhaps TRBD1 (6 bases). Germline loops: CDR1 SGHAT, CDR2 FQNNGV. Trimming removed 2 bases from V and 4 bases from J, with 17 bases in between. The CDR3 covers 16 residues. CDR3 in amino acids: CASSLSRTALLYGYTF. The CDR3 nucleotides read TGTGCCAGCAGCTTATCCCGGACAGCCCTCCTCTATGGCTACACCTTC.

The rearrangement links TRBV11-2 to TRBJ2-1; TRBD1 might be the D (6 bases). Between the trimmed V and J ends, which lost 0 bases and 2 bases, there was a span of 14 bases. Germline CDR1 SGHAT, CDR2 FQNNGV. The CDR3 sequence is 17 residues long. The CDR3 sequence: CASSLESRGRPYNEQFF. The CDR3 DNA reads TGTGCCAGCAGCTTAGAGTCCAGGGGACGGCCCTACAATGAGCAGTTCTTC.

This rearrangement joins TRBV7-9 to TRBJ2-7; D may be TRBD2 (5 bases). The CDR3 has 12 amino acids. CDR1 and CDR2 (germline): SEHNR, FQNEAQ (reference sequence). V was shortened by 5 bases and J by 5 bases, with 10 bases between the two germline ends. The CDR3 here is CASSHAGDEQYF. Here the CDR3 DNA reads TGTGCCAGCAGCCACGCGGGCGACGAGCAGTACTTC.

V gene TRBV18 combines with J gene TRBJ2-7; D gene ambiguous. Trimming left V 0 bases short and J 0 bases short, with 6 bases between. This CDR3 is 14 amino acids long. The germline V gene has CDR1 KGHSH and CDR2 LQKENI. The CDR3 DNA sequence: TGTGCCAGCTCACCACCATCGTTCTCCTACGAGCAGTACTTC. Protein: CASSPPSFSYEQYF.

The V and J genes are TRBV5-6 and TRBJ1-2; 7 positions match TRBD1. The CDR3 consists of 14 residues. Germline V gene data show CDR1 as SGHDT and CDR2 as YYEEEE. With V trimmed by 4 bases and J by 7 bases, 10 bases remained unmatched. CDR3 sequence (DNA): TGTGCCAGCAGCGACGGAGGGGGCTTAGCTGGCTACACCTTC. Its protein is CASSDGGGLAGYTF.

The chain carries TRBV7-9 and TRBJ2-5; the match to TRBD1 covers 8 bases. Germline CDR1 reads SEHNR; CDR2 reads FQNEAQ (reference sequence). After removal of 4 bases from V and 2 bases from J, the junction contained 9 bases not matched to a gene. The CDR3 runs 16 residues. The CDR3 DNA follows: TGTGCCAGCAGCTCACAGGGGGTGGGAGTTCAAGAGACCCAGTACTTC. Protein product: CASSSQGVGVQETQYF.

In its sample, this clone was seen once. The chain has TRBV28 and TRBJ1-4; 8 bases match TRBD1. V lost 6 bases and J lost 5; bases outside the gene matches: 11. CDR1 is MDHEN, CDR2 SYDVKM, per germline. The CDR3 has 16 amino acids. CDR3 region: CASSPQGGSENEKLFF. CDR3 bases: TGTGCCAGCAGCCCACAGGGGGGATCGGAAAATGAAAAACTGTTTTTT.

The chain employs TRBV19 and TRBJ2-5, with a weak D call TRBD2 (6 bases). The CDR3 has 14 amino acids. Per the germline V gene, CDR1 is LNHDA and CDR2 is SQIVND (reference sequence). Trimming took off 3 bases at V and 5 bases at J, with 13 bases between the two ends. The CDR3 coding sequence is TGTGCCAGTAGTATTCGGGGCAGCGGGGAGACCCAGTACTTC. It yields the protein CASSIRGSGETQYF.

V gene TRBV27 combines with J gene TRBJ2-1, with D maybe TRBD1 (6 bases). CDR3 length equals 14 residues. Trimming removed 5 bases at V and 4 bases at J, with 12 bases between. Germline V gene lookup returns CDR1 MNHEY and CDR2 SMNVEV (reference sequence). The CDR3 here is CASSGRGWYNEQFF. The CDR3 nucleotides are TGTGCCAGCAGTGGCAGGGGTTGGTACAATGAGCAGTTCTTC.

The chain combines TRBV7-8 with TRBJ2-2; TRBD1 aligns across 8 bases. CDR3 length: 15 amino acids. Germline values: CDR1 SGHVS, CDR2 FQNEAQ. Trimming took 5 bases from V and 5 from J; bases not matched to a gene: 7. This CDR3 is CASSGTGGWTGELFF. The CDR3 DNA sequence: TGTGCCAGCAGCGGCACAGGGGGTTGGACCGGGGAGCTGTTTTTT.

The CDR3 reads CASSPYKLATQETQYF. In nucleotides, the CDR3 is TGTGCCAGCAGTCCCTATAAACTAGCGACCCAAGAGACCCAGTACTTC. J is TRBJ2-5 and V is TRBV27, with 7 nucleotides matching TRBD2. This CDR3 has 16 amino acids. Germline trimming cut 5 bases from V and 1 base from J; bases unmatched to any gene: 10. Looked up from germline, CDR1 is MNHEY and CDR2 is SMNVEV (reference sequence).

This clone turned up a few times. V is TRBV6-1 and J is TRBJ1-2, with 10 bases identical to TRBD1. Germline-derived CDR1 and CDR2 are MNHNS and SASEGT. This CDR3 contains 20 residues. V dropped 2 bases and J dropped 0; count of bases not matched to a gene: 15. DNA for the CDR3: TGTGCCAGCAGTGAACCATGGAACTGGGACAGGGGTATTACTAACTATGGCTACACCTTC. Its protein is CASSEPWNWDRGITNYGYTF.

This chain links TRBV6-1 with TRBJ1-5, with D perhaps TRBD1 (5 bases). Deletions cut 4 bases from V and 5 bases from J, with 21 bases between. The CDR3 consists of 17 residues. The V gene's germline CDR1 is MNHNS and CDR2 SASEGT. The CDR3 sequence: CASSATRETAGDQPQHF. The CDR3 nucleotides are TGTGCCAGCAGTGCCACCCGAGAGACAGCGGGGGATCAGCCCCAGCATTTT.

This clone has more than one count but fewer than ten. The gene calls are TRBV5-6 and TRBJ1-5; 7 bases line up with TRBD1. V trimming: 4 bases; J trimming: 3 bases; junction bases outside the gene matches: 4. This CDR3 is built from 14 residues. Germline-derived CDR1 and CDR2 are SGHDT and YYEEEE. CDR3 nucleotide sequence: TGTGCCAGCAGCGGGGGACAGCTCAATCAGCCCCAGCATTTT. This translates into CASSGGQLNQPQHF.

V usage is TRBV2 and J usage is TRBJ2-1; 15 bases match TRBD2. The length of the CDR3 is 17 residues. The germline CDR1 and CDR2 sequences are SNHLY and FYNNEI. The J segment lost 5 bases and the V segment lost 3 bases, leaving 5 bases of the junction unmatched. The CDR3 nucleotides read TGTGCCAGCAGTGATTGGTGGACTAGCGGGAGGGACAATGAGCAGTTCTTC. This gives the protein CASSDWWTSGRDNEQFF.

The chain joins TRBV5-6 to TRBJ1-2; D perhaps matches TRBD1 (5 bases). CDR3 length: 15 amino acids. The germline V and J ends were trimmed by 1 base and 5 bases, with 15 bases remaining between them. The V gene's germline CDR1 is SGHDT and CDR2 YYEEEE. The CDR3 loop reads CASSLQPTTVYGYTF. CDR3 in DNA: TGTGCCAGCAGCTTGCAGCCAACGACAGTTTATGGCTACACCTTC.

The rearrangement joins TRBV9 to TRBJ2-2; 7 bases agree with TRBD1. This CDR3 region has 13 residues. Germline V CDR1 and CDR2: SGDLS, YYNGEE. Trimming took 2 bases from V and 6 from J; bases not matched to a gene: 1. The CDR3 bases are TGTGCCAGCAGCGTCCAGGGGGCCGGGGAGCTGTTTTTT. It is translated as CASSVQGAGELFF.

Here the CDR3 reads CASSMASGGANEQFF. Written as DNA, the CDR3 is TGTGCCAGTAGTATGGCTAGCGGGGGGGCTAATGAGCAGTTCTTC. This chain links TRBV19 with TRBJ2-1; 12 nucleotides line up with TRBD2. CDR1 is LNHDA and CDR2 is SQIVND in the germline V gene (reference sequence). CDR3 length: 15 amino acids. After removal of 3 bases from V and 7 bases from J, the junction contained 4 bases not matched to a gene.

The chain combines TRBV6-1 with TRBJ2-1; TRBD1 matches at 7 bases. CDR3 length: 12 residues. Germline lookup yields CDR1 MNHNS and CDR2 SASEGT. V lost 7 bases and J lost 7; bases outside the gene matches: 4. CDR3 bases: TGTGCCAGCAAGACAGGGCCGAATGAGCAGTTCTTC. Encoded protein: CASKTGPNEQFF.

The rearrangement uses TRBV28 and TRBJ2-7; 9 nucleotides match TRBD1. The CDR3 is 15 amino acids. The V gene end was trimmed by 4 bases and the J gene end by 3 bases; junction bases not matched to a gene: 7. Germline CDR1 MDHEN, CDR2 SYDVKM. Here the CDR3 reads CASSYTGTGLYEQYF. CDR3 DNA sequence: TGTGCCAGCAGTTACACCGGGACAGGGCTCTACGAGCAGTACTTC.

This clone was seen a few times. The chain combines TRBV6-5 with TRBJ2-7, with a possible D match to TRBD1 (6 bases). Germline loops: CDR1 MNHEY, CDR2 SVGAGI. V shed 4 bases and J shed 6 bases, with 10 bases lying between them. This CDR3 comprises 12 residues. The CDR3 bases are TGTGCCAGCAGTTCCACAGGGATCGAGCAGTACTTC. Translating it yields CASSSTGIEQYF.

This chain links TRBV6-1 with TRBJ1-6; D remains unclear. There are 14 residues in the CDR3. Germline V gene sequence: CDR1 MNHNS, CDR2 SASEGT. Trimming took off 3 bases at V and 10 bases at J, with 13 bases between the two ends. CDR3 residues: CASSEGEGRSPLHF. DNA of the CDR3: TGTGCCAGCAGTGAGGGCGAGGGCAGGTCACCCCTCCACTTT.